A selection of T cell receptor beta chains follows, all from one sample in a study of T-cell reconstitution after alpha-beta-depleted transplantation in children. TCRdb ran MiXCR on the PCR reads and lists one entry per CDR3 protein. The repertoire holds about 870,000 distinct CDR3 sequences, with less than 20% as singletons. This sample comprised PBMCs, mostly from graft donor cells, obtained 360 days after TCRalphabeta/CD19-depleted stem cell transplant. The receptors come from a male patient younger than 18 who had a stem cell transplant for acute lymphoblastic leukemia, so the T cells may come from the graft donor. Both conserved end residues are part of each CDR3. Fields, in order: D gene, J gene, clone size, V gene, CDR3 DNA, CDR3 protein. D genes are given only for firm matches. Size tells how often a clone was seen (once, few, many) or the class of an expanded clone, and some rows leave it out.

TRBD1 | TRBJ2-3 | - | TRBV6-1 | TGTGCCAGCAGTAATCCGAGACAGGGGATAAGCACAGATACGCAGTATTTT | CASSNPRQGISTDTQYF
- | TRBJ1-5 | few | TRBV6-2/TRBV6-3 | TGTGCCAGCAGTTACTCGGCCCACAGGGTTCTCAATCAGCCCCAGCATTTT | CASSYSAHRVLNQPQHF
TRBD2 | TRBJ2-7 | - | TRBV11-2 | TGTGCCAGCAGCTCCCTAAGCGGGAGGGAGGCCTACGAGCAGTACTTC | CASSSLSGREAYEQYF
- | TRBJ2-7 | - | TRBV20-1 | TGCAGTGCTAGGGGTCTGGGACGGGCATACGAGCAGTACTTC | CSARGLGRAYEQYF
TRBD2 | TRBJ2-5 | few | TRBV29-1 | TGCAGCGTTGAACGCGGGAGGGATCACCAAGAGACCCAGTACTTC | CSVERGRDHQETQYF
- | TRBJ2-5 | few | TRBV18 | TGTGCCAGCTCATTGGCAAGGACGGCCCAAGAGACCCAGTACTTC | CASSLARTAQETQYF
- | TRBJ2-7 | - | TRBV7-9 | TGTGCCAGCAGCTTCGGAATAGGCCGGCAGTTTTACTTC | CASSFGIGRQFYF
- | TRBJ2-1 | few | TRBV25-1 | TGTGCCAGCAGTGAGGCTAGCAATGAGCAGTTCTTC | CASSEASNEQFF
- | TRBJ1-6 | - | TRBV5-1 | TGCGCCAGCAGCTTGGCTGAGACACACCACTTT | CASSLAETHHF
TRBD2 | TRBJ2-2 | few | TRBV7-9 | TGTGCCAGCAGCTTAGCGGCGGGAGGCACCGGGGAGCTGTTTTTT | CASSLAAGGTGELFF
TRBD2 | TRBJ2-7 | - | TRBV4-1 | TGCGCCAGCAGTCTCAGCGGGGTATTCTCCTACGAGCAGTACTTC | CASSLSGVFSYEQYF
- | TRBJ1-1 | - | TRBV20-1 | TGCAGTGCTTTAGGGGGAACTGAAGCTTTCTTT | CSALGGTEAFF
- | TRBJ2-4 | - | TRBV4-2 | TGTGCCAGCAGCCAAGGCAGGGACCCCGACATTCAGTACTTC | CASSQGRDPDIQYF
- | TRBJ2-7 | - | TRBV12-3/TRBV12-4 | TGTGCCAGCAGCCGAATCGAACTCCAGGCCGAGCAGTACTTC | CASSRIELQAEQYF
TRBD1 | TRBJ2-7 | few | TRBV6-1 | TGTGCCAGCCAAACAGGGGCGTCTAGAGAGCAGTACTTC | CASQTGASREQYF
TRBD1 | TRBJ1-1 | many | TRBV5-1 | TGCGCCAGCAGCGGCCGGGACAGGGGGAACACTGAAGCTTTCTTT | CASSGRDRGNTEAFF
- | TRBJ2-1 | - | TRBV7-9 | TGTGCCAGCAGCTTTAGAGGGGTCTACAATGAGCAGTTCTTC | CASSFRGVYNEQFF